These T cell receptor beta chains were read from a single sample in a study of control samples from healthy donors and cancer patients. Clones were sequenced by immunoSEQ multiplex PCR, and TCRdb holds only the in-frame ones, with some missing. The table includes about 160,000 clones, roughly 89% detected once. Sequenced material: blood. Receptors were obtained from a man aged 25 to 40 in good health. Both conserved end residues are part of each CDR3. D genes are given only for firm matches.

V gene: TRBV18
D gene: .
CDR3 protein: CASSRDGRNTEAFF

V gene: TRBV6-2/TRBV6-3
D gene: .
CDR3 protein: CASSPSGFSDTQYF

V gene: TRBV6-5
D gene: .
CDR3 protein: CASSYFGTHSYEQYF

V gene: TRBV6-4
D gene: TRBD2
CDR3 protein: CASSVESGGGYEQFF

V gene: TRBV19
D gene: .
CDR3 protein: CASGRQESTDTQYF

V gene: TRBV18
D gene: .
CDR3 protein: CASSLRQVSYNEQFF

V gene: TRBV28
D gene: .
CDR3 protein: CASTTLGGHEQFF

V gene: TRBV28
D gene: TRBD1
CDR3 protein: CASSLAGQGSSGELFF

V gene: TRBV5-5
D gene: .
CDR3 protein: CASSLEGHYGYTF

V gene: TRBV11-3
D gene: .
CDR3 protein: CASSPSGSGDTQYF

V gene: TRBV29-1
D gene: TRBD1
CDR3 protein: CSALTGTNTEAFF

V gene: TRBV2
D gene: .
CDR3 protein: CASSEGGLVTQYF

V gene: TRBV14
D gene: .
CDR3 protein: CASRGRNYGYTF

V gene: TRBV9
D gene: TRBD2
CDR3 protein: CASSLSGRSSYEQYF

V gene: TRBV9
D gene: TRBD2
CDR3 protein: CASSVGVAGEQETQYF

V gene: TRBV19
D gene: .
CDR3 protein: CATGGRYNSPLHF

V gene: TRBV29-1
D gene: .
CDR3 protein: CSVDGINGDYGYTF

V gene: TRBV19
D gene: .
CDR3 protein: CASSILGGNQPQHF

V gene: TRBV9
D gene: TRBD1
CDR3 protein: CASSVTGGIGYTF

V gene: TRBV6-5
D gene: .
CDR3 protein: CASSYGRGDRRYEQYF

V gene: TRBV11-2
D gene: .
CDR3 protein: CASSLSRLRNQPQHF

V gene: TRBV19
D gene: TRBD2
CDR3 protein: CASSILGVGGSSYNEQFF

V gene: TRBV24-1
D gene: .
CDR3 protein: CATSESSGSSYNEQFF

V gene: TRBV7-9
D gene: .
CDR3 protein: CASSEGGNEQFF

V gene: TRBV11-2
D gene: .
CDR3 protein: CASSFINTGELFF

V gene: TRBV7-9
D gene: .
CDR3 protein: CASSLGQITEAFF

V gene: TRBV12-5
D gene: .
CDR3 protein: CASGFDQTLYTGELFF

V gene: TRBV12-2
D gene: .
CDR3 protein: CASRFVRGPRGWVSGNTIYF

V gene: TRBV27
D gene: .
CDR3 protein: CASSPRRGNEQFF

V gene: TRBV7-9
D gene: TRBD1
CDR3 protein: CAMTRGPNTEAFF

V gene: TRBV11-3
D gene: TRBD2
CDR3 protein: CASSLGGGRADTQYF

V gene: TRBV5-6
D gene: .
CDR3 protein: CASWVAGTYEQYF

V gene: TRBV3-1/TRBV3-2
D gene: .
CDR3 protein: CASSLRGFEAFF

V gene: TRBV9
D gene: .
CDR3 protein: CASSVPGERAFF

V gene: TRBV28
D gene: TRBD1
CDR3 protein: CASRSTGKSFNEQFF

V gene: TRBV28
D gene: .
CDR3 protein: CASSPGSAGTDTQYF

V gene: TRBV27
D gene: .
CDR3 protein: CASSLGEVGYGYTF

V gene: TRBV28
D gene: .
CDR3 protein: CASSLQHTMIGETQYF

V gene: TRBV6-1
D gene: .
CDR3 protein: CASSENPGTEAFF

V gene: TRBV3-1/TRBV3-2
D gene: .
CDR3 protein: CASSQGFAGELFF

V gene: TRBV11-1
D gene: TRBD1
CDR3 protein: CASSLRIGTGFHEQYF

V gene: TRBV18
D gene: .
CDR3 protein: CASSRPGPGNQPQHF

V gene: TRBV7-2
D gene: .
CDR3 protein: CASSLAGFSGNTIYF

V gene: TRBV19
D gene: .
CDR3 protein: CASSYGASNYGYTF

V gene: TRBV5-5
D gene: .
CDR3 protein: CASSLGPTEAFF

V gene: TRBV3-1/TRBV3-2
D gene: .
CDR3 protein: CASSPFPYYEQYF

V gene: TRBV7-2
D gene: .
CDR3 protein: CASSLGADSHYEQYF

V gene: TRBV5-1
D gene: .
CDR3 protein: CASSLVPGSYNEQFF